These 20 T cell receptor beta chains were all obtained from the same sample, sequenced in a study of blood T cell repertoires in COVID-19. Method: immunoSEQ multiplex PCR; TCRdb's copy keeps in-frame clones and lacks some. The table records 300,000 to 400,000 clones, about 86% of them present only once. Sequenced input: peripheral blood. The receptors originated from a man aged 25-45 years with active or convalescent COVID-19.

In this sample, this clone turned up once. The CDR3 DNA reads TGCAGTGCTTCAAGGGGAGGTGAAGCTTTCTTT. Protein: CSASRGGEAFF. The gene calls are TRBV20-1 and TRBJ1-1; weak D call: TRBD1 (5 bases). V dropped 5 bases and J dropped 7 bases, with 11 bases sitting between them. CDR1 is DFQATT, CDR2 SNEGSKA, per germline (reference sequence). CDR3 length: 11 residues.

V is TRBV7-2 and J is TRBJ2-5, with a tentative D call TRBD2 (6 bases). In germline, CDR1 is SGHTA, CDR2 FQGNSA. The V and J ends lost 5 bases and 2 bases respectively, with 12 bases between them. This CDR3 comprises 14 residues. CDR3 in DNA: TGTGCCAGCAGCCCCCGGCGGGGACAAGAGACCCAGTACTTC. Translated: CASSPRRGQETQYF.

The chain combines TRBV14 with TRBJ2-1; tentatively, D is TRBD1 (5 bases). Trimming stripped 0 bases from V and 12 bases from J, with 12 bases between. CDR3 size: 13 residues. The germline gives CDR1 SGHDN, CDR2 FVKESK. The CDR3 here is CASSQDLGLVQFF. DNA for the CDR3: TGTGCCAGCAGCCAAGATCTGGGGCTGGTGCAGTTCTTC.

This chain links TRBV15 with TRBJ2-2; D is perhaps TRBD1 (6 bases). The CDR3 has 15 amino acids. In germline, CDR1 is LNHNV, CDR2 YYDKDF (reference sequence). Deletions cut 3 bases from V and 7 bases from J, with 15 bases between. The CDR3 loop is CATSSLGARGGELFF. In DNA, the CDR3 is TGTGCCACCAGCAGTTTGGGGGCCCGCGGCGGGGAGCTGTTTTTT.

The rearrangement joins TRBV20-1 to TRBJ1-1; a possible D gene is TRBD1 (6 bases). The CDR3 contains 11 residues. Germline V lookup: CDR1 DFQATT, CDR2 SNEGSKA (reference sequence). V lost 3 bases and J 6 bases, leaving 8 bases between the germline ends. The CDR3 spells CSARSGAEAFF. The CDR3 DNA reads TGCAGTGCTAGGTCAGGGGCTGAAGCTTTCTTT.

V gene TRBV11-2 combines with J gene TRBJ2-3; possible D gene TRBD1, 6 bases. Germline values: CDR1 SGHAT, CDR2 FQNNGV. V was clipped by 4 bases and J by 9 bases, with 14 bases between them. This CDR3 is 13 amino acids long. CDR3 protein: CASSSASQGTQYF. CDR3 sequence (DNA): TGTGCCAGCAGCTCTGCCTCACAGGGCACGCAGTATTTT.

The rearrangement uses TRBV19 and TRBJ2-3; 7 bases are shared with TRBD1. From germline, CDR1 is LNHDA and CDR2 SQIVND (reference sequence). Trimming at V came to 4 bases and at J to 2 bases, leaving 6 bases not matched to a gene. There are 15 residues in the CDR3. For the CDR3, the DNA is TGTGCCAGTAGTAGGGACAGCCACCACACAGATACGCAGTATTTT. Encoded protein: CASSRDSHHTDTQYF.

V gene TRBV6-6 combines with J gene TRBJ2-2, with TRBD2 identical over 8 bases. The length of the CDR3 is 14 residues. V shed 5 bases and J 3 bases; nucleotides not matched to a gene: 2. Germline-derived CDR1 and CDR2 are MNHNY and SVGAGI (reference sequence). The CDR3 DNA reads TGTGCCAGCAGTGGGACTAGATACACCGGGGAGCTGTTTTTT. It yields the protein CASSGTRYTGELFF.

In its sample, this clone was seen a few times. The V gene is TRBV9, the J gene TRBJ2-7; possibly TRBD2 for D (5 bases). Germline CDR1 reads SGDLS; CDR2 reads YYNGEE. This CDR3 has 18 residues. Deletions cut 0 bases from V and 3 bases from J, with 22 bases between. The CDR3 sequence is CASSVEKAGRRGNYEQYF. For the CDR3, the DNA is TGTGCCAGCAGCGTAGAAAAGGCAGGTAGACGGGGTAACTACGAGCAGTACTTC.

The chain uses TRBV29-1 and TRBJ1-1; perhaps TRBD1 as D (5 bases). There are 13 residues in the CDR3. V gave up 5 bases and J gave up 1 base, with 11 bases separating them. Germline values: CDR1 SQVTM, CDR2 ANQGSEA. The DNA of the CDR3 is TGCAGCGTTTTTAGGACAAGGAACACTGAAGCTTTCTTT. It encodes CSVFRTRNTEAFF. Using reference TRBV29-1 and TRBJ1-1 for the parts outside the CDR3, the full variable domain is SAVISQKPSRDICQRGTSLTIQCQVDSQVTMMFWYRQQPGQSLTLIATANQGSEATYESGFVIDKFPISRPNLTFSTLTVSNMSPEDSSIYLCSVFRTRNTEAFFGQGTRLTVV.

This rearrangement joins TRBV6-6 to TRBJ2-2; TRBD1 matches 8 bases. The CDR3 consists of 16 residues. Germline values: CDR1 MNHNY, CDR2 SVGAGI (reference sequence). Germline trimming cut 4 bases from V and 2 bases from J; bases unmatched to any gene: 6. CDR3 DNA sequence: TGTGCCAGCAGTTCCACCGGGACAGGAAACACCGGGGAGCTGTTTTTT. Translation: CASSSTGTGNTGELFF.

This clone was recorded once. The chain carries TRBV5-4 and TRBJ1-1; possibly TRBD1 for D (5 bases). Germline loops: CDR1 SGHNT, CDR2 YYREEE (reference sequence). The V end was cut by 5 bases, the J end by 8 bases, with 13 bases between. The CDR3 spans 12 residues. The CDR3 DNA follows: TGTGCCAGCAGTTCGCGGCGGGACGAAGCTTTCTTT. Translation gives CASSSRRDEAFF.

The chain joins TRBV6-1 to TRBJ2-7, with 9 bases that match TRBD1. This CDR3 is built from 14 residues. V lost 3 bases, J lost 4 bases, and 4 bases stayed unmatched. Germline CDR1 MNHNS, CDR2 SASEGT. The CDR3, as DNA: TGTGCCAGCAGTGACCGGGACAGGGAGTACGAGCAGTACTTC. Its protein is CASSDRDREYEQYF.

The rearrangement uses TRBV10-3 and TRBJ1-5; 9 positions agree with TRBD1. Per germline, CDR1 ENHRY and CDR2 SYGVKD. The CDR3 has 15 residues. Trimming removed 3 bases from V and 7 bases from J; junction bases left unmatched: 7. CDR3 protein: CAISDGTGLRQPQHF. In DNA, the CDR3 is TGTGCCATCAGTGACGGGACAGGGTTGCGACAGCCCCAGCATTTT.

The V gene is TRBV27, the J gene TRBJ2-3; maybe TRBD2 (6 bases). Germline V gene sequence: CDR1 MNHEY, CDR2 SMNVEV (reference sequence). The V and J ends lost 3 bases and 4 bases respectively, with 20 bases between them. This CDR3 comprises 17 residues. Written as DNA, the CDR3 is TGTGCCAGCAGTTTCCGCGGGACCCTACTGGGGGCAGATACGCAGTATTTT. Translated: CASSFRGTLLGADTQYF.

The DNA of the CDR3 is TGTGCCAGCAGCATGGACAGGGATTTTGGTACGCAGTATTTT. As protein: CASSMDRDFGTQYF. The chain couples TRBV28 to TRBJ2-3; 8 nucleotides agree with TRBD1. This CDR3 has 14 amino acids. V shed 6 bases, J shed 8 bases, and the junction held 10 bases outside the gene matches. The germline V gene has CDR1 MDHEN and CDR2 SYDVKM.

This clone has only one observation. The V gene is TRBV7-2, the J gene TRBJ2-2, with unresolved D. Trimming removed 5 bases from V and 8 bases from J, with 12 bases in between. Germline assignment: CDR1 SGHTA and CDR2 FQGNSA. CDR3 length: 13 residues. The CDR3 coding sequence is TGTGCCAGCAGCCTCGCGGCCATAGGGGAGCTGTTTTTT. The encoded protein is CASSLAAIGELFF. The full variable domain, in which reference TRBV7-2 and TRBJ2-2 provide the parts outside the CDR3, is GAGVSQSPSNKVTEKGKDVELRCDPISGHTALYWYRQSLGQGLEFLIYFQGNSAPDKSGLPSDRFSAERTGGSVSTLTIQRTQQEDSAVYLCASSLAAIGELFFGEGSRLTVL.

This clone was picked up a small number of times. The chain combines TRBV19 with TRBJ1-1; maybe TRBD1 (6 bases). Per the germline V gene, CDR1 is LNHDA and CDR2 is SQIVND (reference sequence). The V end was cut by 3 bases, the J end by 4 bases, with 18 bases between. The CDR3 consists of 16 residues. CDR3 loop: CASSMKQGTWGTEAFF. CDR3 sequence (DNA): TGTGCCAGTAGTATGAAACAGGGTACTTGGGGCACTGAAGCTTTCTTT.

The rearrangement joins TRBV4-3 to TRBJ1-2; the match to TRBD1 covers 7 bases. CDR3 length equals 12 residues. In germline, CDR1 is LGHNA, CDR2 YSLEER. Unmatched junction bases numbered 4, after V lost 6 bases and J lost 6 bases. The CDR3 nucleotides are TGCGCCAGCAGTGGAGGGGGCGATGGCTACACCTTC. This sequence encodes CASSGGGDGYTF.

The chain couples TRBV9 to TRBJ1-6; D is undetermined. The V end was cut by 2 bases, the J end by 10 bases, with 13 bases between. The length of the CDR3 is 14 residues. Germline V gene data show CDR1 as SGDLS and CDR2 as YYNGEE. The CDR3 sequence: CASSVTGRESPLHF. The CDR3 nucleotides are TGTGCCAGCAGCGTGACGGGGAGAGAGTCACCCCTCCACTTT.